A single sample is the source of the 10 T cell receptor beta chains below, sequenced in a study of Ad26.COV2.S vaccination and SARS-CoV-2 variants. Using immunoSEQ multiplex PCR, the repertoire was profiled, and TCRdb retains in-frame clones only, with some absent. Altogether about 680,000 clones are present, about 89% being singletons, with the ten largest covering around 1.4%. Noted treatment: over 15 received Ad26.COV2.S at low or high dose, single or two shots; 5 received placebo; per-sample allocation not given. Each sample was drawn 63 days after the first injection (of vaccine or placebo). Sequenced here: peripheral blood, sampled in a trial of Ad26.COV2.S vaccine versus placebo. The receptors derive from a person between 18 and 59 years old who received the Ad26.COV2.S COVID-19 vaccine or a placebo.

This chain uses TRBV9 with TRBJ2-3, with D perhaps TRBD1 (6 bases). Trimming removed 3 bases at V and 2 bases at J, with 16 bases between. This CDR3 has 16 residues. Germline values: CDR1 SGDLS, CDR2 YYNGEE. The DNA for the CDR3 is TGTGCCAGCAGCGAGAGAGCCGGGACAACCACAGATACGCAGTATTTT. Residues: CASSERAGTTTDTQYF.

The rearrangement joins TRBV9 to TRBJ1-5, with D possibly being TRBD1 (5 bases). CDR3 length: 14 residues. The V gene lost 3 bases and the J gene lost 10 bases, with 17 bases spanning the gap. The V gene's germline CDR1 is SGDLS and CDR2 YYNGEE. CDR3 loop: CASSGIDRAGPQHF. DNA of the CDR3: TGTGCCAGCAGCGGAATTGACAGAGCCGGTCCCCAGCATTTT. The full variable domain, with the rest looked up from reference TRBV9 and TRBJ1-5, is DSGVTQTPKHLITATGQRVTLRCSPRSGDLSVYWYQQSLDQGLQFLIQYYNGEERAKGNILERFSAQQFPDLHSELNLSSLELGDSALYFCASSGIDRAGPQHFGDGTRLSIL.

In regard to this clone: Within the sample, other DNA sequences also encode this same CDR3. The chain employs TRBV5-1 and TRBJ2-2; D unclear. CDR1 is SGHRS and CDR2 is YFSETQ in the germline V gene. V lost 0 bases, J lost 3 bases, and 9 bases lay in between. The CDR3 loop spans 15 amino acids. The CDR3: CASSLGGLDTGELFF. The DNA of the CDR3 is TGCGCCAGCAGCTTGGGAGGCCTCGACACCGGGGAGCTGTTTTTT.

This clone was counted only a few times. Other DNA sequences in this sample translate to the same CDR3. The chain recombines TRBV5-1 with TRBJ1-5; TRBD1 matches at 9 bases. Germline trimming cut 0 bases from V and 2 bases from J; bases unmatched to any gene: 0. This CDR3 comprises 15 residues. CDR1 and CDR2 from the germline V gene are SGHRS and YFSETQ. As DNA, the CDR3 is TGCGCCAGCAGCTTGGGGACAGGGGGCAATCAGCCCCAGCATTTT. Its protein product is CASSLGTGGNQPQHF.

V usage is TRBV10-3 and J usage is TRBJ1-3, with TRBD1 matching over 10 bases. Germline V gene data show CDR1 as ENHRY and CDR2 as SYGVKD. With V trimmed by 6 bases and J by 5 bases, 10 bases remained unmatched. CDR3 length: 16 residues. The CDR3 protein is CAISKDRDRGRNTIYF. The CDR3 nucleotides read TGTGCCATCAGCAAGGACCGGGACAGGGGTAGAAACACCATATATTTT.

The chain combines TRBV5-1 with TRBJ1-5; D ambiguous. The CDR3 spans 13 residues. CDR1 and CDR2 (germline): SGHRS, YFSETQ. V shed 5 bases and J shed 5 bases, with 11 bases lying between them. CDR3 nucleotide sequence: TGCGCCAGCAGAAACGGGGTCGATCAGCCCCAGCATTTT. It yields the protein CASRNGVDQPQHF.

The chain recombines TRBV6-2 or TRBV6-3 with TRBJ2-2; D gene uncertain. The CDR3 has 13 residues. Germline CDR1 MNHEY, CDR2 SVGEGT. The V gene lost 5 bases and the J gene lost 1 base, with 5 bases spanning the gap. The DNA of the CDR3 is TGTGCCAGCAGTGGGCAGAACACCGGGGAGCTGTTTTTT. Protein product: CASSGQNTGELFF.

With regard to this clone: Other nucleotide sequences from this sample produce the same CDR3. The chain is built from TRBV7-9 and TRBJ2-7, with TRBD2 matching 11 bases. Trimming at V came to 5 bases and at J to 2 bases, leaving 5 bases not matched to a gene. CDR1 SEHNR and CDR2 FQNEAQ come from the germline V gene (reference sequence). CDR3 length: 15 residues. The CDR3 DNA follows: TGTGCCAGCAGCCTGGGGACTAGCGGAACCTACGAGCAGTACTTC. It encodes CASSLGTSGTYEQYF.

The chain joins TRBV30 to TRBJ1-4; D not certain. Trimming left V 2 bases short and J 1 base short, with 17 bases between. The CDR3 is made up of 17 amino acids. The germline V gene encodes CDR1 GTSNPN and CDR2 SVGIG (reference sequence). The CDR3 bases are TGTGCCTGGAGTCCTCTTCGGCCGACATTAACTAATGAAAAACTGTTTTTT. Translation gives CAWSPLRPTLTNEKLFF. Based on the CDR3 plus reference TRBV30 and TRBJ1-4, the full variable domain is SQTIHQWPATLVQPVGSPLSLECTVEGTSNPNLYWYRQAAGRGLQLLFYSVGIGQISSEVPQNLSASRPQDRQFILSSKKLLLSDSGFYLCAWSPLRPTLTNEKLFFGSGTQLSVL.

Notes on this clone: A read error may be the cause here, since a much bigger clone is one base away. This chain joins TRBV7-2 and TRBJ2-3, with D perhaps matching TRBD1 (6 bases). Germline V gene lookup returns CDR1 SGHTA and CDR2 FQGNSA. This CDR3 has 13 amino acids. Trimming shortened V by 5 bases and J by 6 bases, and 12 bases separated the two germline ends. CDR3 in DNA: TGTGCCAGCAGCCCCACAGGGTTTGATACGCAGTATTTT. Amino acid sequence: CASSPTGFDTQYF. Full variable domain (outside the CDR3, taken from reference TRBV7-2 and TRBJ2-3): GAGVSQSPSNKVTEKGKDVELRCDPISGHTALYWYRQSLGQGLEFLIYFQGNSAPDKSGLPSDRFSAERTGGSVSTLTIQRTQQEDSAVYLCASSPTGFDTQYFGPGTRLTVL.